These 7 T cell receptor beta chains were all obtained from the same sample, sequenced in a study of cytotoxic CD8 clonotypes in ibrutinib-treated CLL. Repertoires were generated with immunoSEQ multiplex PCR, while TCRdb's copy carries only in-frame clones and drops some. The table lists roughly 40,000 clones, approximately 67% of them singletons. Sequenced material: PBMCs, taken at disease progression, from a patient treated with ibrutinib. These receptors were collected from a human donor with chronic lymphocytic leukemia.

This chain joins TRBV29-1 and TRBJ1-4; 9 positions match TRBD1. V shed 5 bases and J 7 bases; nucleotides not matched to a gene: 8. CDR1 and CDR2 (germline): SQVTM, ANQGSEA. The length of the CDR3 is 14 residues. The DNA of the CDR3 is TGCAGCGTTACCTCCGGGACAGGGCGTGAAAAACTGTTTTTT. Amino acids: CSVTSGTGREKLFF.

V usage is TRBV29-1 and J usage is TRBJ2-5, with D perhaps being TRBD1 or TRBD2 (6 bases each). The CDR3 contains 15 residues. Between the trimmed V and J ends, which lost 8 bases and 2 bases, there was a span of 21 bases. CDR1 and CDR2 (germline): SQVTM, ANQGSEA. Here the CDR3 reads CSWVLLGGLQETQYF. In DNA, the CDR3 is TGCAGCTGGGTCCTTTTGGGGGGCCTACAAGAGACCCAGTACTTC.

The rearrangement links TRBV5-4 to TRBJ1-2; 8 bases align to TRBD1. The CDR3 length is 16 residues. The junction had 17 bases not matched to a gene; V was cut back by 9 bases and J by 4 bases. Germline values: CDR1 SGHNT, CDR2 YYREEE (reference sequence). Here the CDR3 reads CATTLSGTGVIYGYTF. The CDR3 region has the DNA TGTGCCACCACACTTAGCGGGACAGGTGTGATCTATGGCTACACCTTC.

This clone was picked up a small number of times. This chain uses TRBV19 with TRBJ1-3, with TRBD1 identical over 8 bases. V dropped 5 bases and J dropped 1; count of bases not matched to a gene: 4. The CDR3 is made up of 15 amino acids. Germline CDR1 is LNHDA and CDR2 is SQIVND (reference sequence). The CDR3 sequence is CASSPGTGSGNTIYF. DNA of the CDR3: TGTGCCAGTAGTCCCGGGACAGGATCTGGAAACACCATATATTTT.

This clone is medium-sized (0.01 to 0.1%) by share. The rearrangement joins TRBV6-6 to TRBJ2-3, with no clear D. V was pared by 8 bases and J by 0 bases, with 15 bases between. The CDR3 runs to 15 residues. CDR1 and CDR2 from the germline V gene are MNHNY and SVGAGI (reference sequence). The CDR3 DNA follows: TGTGCCAGCCAAGACCGGACCCCGAGCACAGATACGCAGTATTTT. It yields the protein CASQDRTPSTDTQYF.

The V and J genes are TRBV6-1 and TRBJ1-6; no clear D. V lost 2 bases and J 10 bases, leaving 9 bases between the germline ends. The CDR3 is 13 amino acids. CDR1 and CDR2 from the germline V gene are MNHNS and SASEGT. Here the CDR3 reads CASSELIGSPLHF. Here the CDR3 DNA reads TGTGCCAGCAGTGAATTAATCGGGTCACCCCTCCACTTT.

This clone has only one observation. The J gene is TRBJ2-1, the V gene TRBV1; the table's D call, TRBD2, was not checked against the DNA. TRBV1 is a pseudogene locus. This CDR3 is 16 amino acids long. The CDR3 spells CTSSQDRLAGVNEQFF. The CDR3 DNA reads as TGCACCAGCAGCCAAGATCGGCTAGCGGGAGTTAATGAGCAGTTCTTC.